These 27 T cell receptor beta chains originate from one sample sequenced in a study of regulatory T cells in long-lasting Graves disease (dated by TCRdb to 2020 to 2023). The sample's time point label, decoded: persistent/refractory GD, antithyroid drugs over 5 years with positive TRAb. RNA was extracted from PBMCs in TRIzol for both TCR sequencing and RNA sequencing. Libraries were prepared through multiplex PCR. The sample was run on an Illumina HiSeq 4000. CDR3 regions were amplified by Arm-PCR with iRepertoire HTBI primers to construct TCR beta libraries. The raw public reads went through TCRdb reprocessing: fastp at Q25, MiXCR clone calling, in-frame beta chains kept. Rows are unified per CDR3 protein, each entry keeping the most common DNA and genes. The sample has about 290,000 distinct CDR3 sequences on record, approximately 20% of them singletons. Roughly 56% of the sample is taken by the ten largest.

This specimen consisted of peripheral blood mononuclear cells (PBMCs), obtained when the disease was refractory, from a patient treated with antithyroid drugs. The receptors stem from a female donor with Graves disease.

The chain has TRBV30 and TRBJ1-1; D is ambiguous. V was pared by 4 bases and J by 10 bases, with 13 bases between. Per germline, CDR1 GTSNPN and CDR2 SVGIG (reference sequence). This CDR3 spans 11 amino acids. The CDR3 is CAWMLGGVAFF. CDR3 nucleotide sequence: TGTGCCTGGATGCTTGGCGGGGTAGCTTTCTTT.

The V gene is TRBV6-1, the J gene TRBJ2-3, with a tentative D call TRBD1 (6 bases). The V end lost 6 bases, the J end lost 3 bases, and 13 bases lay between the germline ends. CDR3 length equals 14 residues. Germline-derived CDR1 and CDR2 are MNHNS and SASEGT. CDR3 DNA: TGTGCCAGCAGCCCGGGACACGGAACAGATACGCAGTATTTT. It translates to CASSPGHGTDTQYF.

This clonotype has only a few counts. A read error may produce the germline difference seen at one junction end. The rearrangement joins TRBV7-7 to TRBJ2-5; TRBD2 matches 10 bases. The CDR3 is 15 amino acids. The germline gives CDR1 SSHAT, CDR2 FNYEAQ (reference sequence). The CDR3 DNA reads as TGTGCTAGCAGCCCCATAGCGGGAGGCAAGGAGACCCAGTACTTC. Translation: CASSPIAGGKETQYF. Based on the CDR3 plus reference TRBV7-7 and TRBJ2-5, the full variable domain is GAGVSQSPRYKVTKRGQDVTLRCDPISSHATLYWYQQALGQGPEFLTYFNYEAQPDKSGLPSDRFSAERPEGSISTLTIQRTEQRDSAMYRCASSPIAGGKETQYFGPGTRLLVL.

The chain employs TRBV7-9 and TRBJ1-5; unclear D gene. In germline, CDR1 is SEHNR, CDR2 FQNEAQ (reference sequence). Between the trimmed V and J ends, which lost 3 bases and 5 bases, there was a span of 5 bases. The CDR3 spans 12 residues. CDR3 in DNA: TGTGCCAGCAGCTTTATAGATCAGCCCCAGCATTTT. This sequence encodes CASSFIDQPQHF. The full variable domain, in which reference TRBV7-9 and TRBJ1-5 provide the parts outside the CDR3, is DTGVSQNPRHKITKRGQNVTFRCDPISEHNRLYWYRQTLGQGPEFLTYFQNEAQLEKSRLLSDRFSAERPKGSFSTLEIQRTEQGDSAMYLCASSFIDQPQHFGDGTRLSIL.

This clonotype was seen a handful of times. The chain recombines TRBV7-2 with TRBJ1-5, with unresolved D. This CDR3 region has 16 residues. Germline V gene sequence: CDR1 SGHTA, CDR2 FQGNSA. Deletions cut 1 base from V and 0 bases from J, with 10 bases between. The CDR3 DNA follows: TGTGCCAGCAGCTTAGTGGGCCCATATAGCAATCAGCCCCAGCATTTT. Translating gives CASSLVGPYSNQPQHF. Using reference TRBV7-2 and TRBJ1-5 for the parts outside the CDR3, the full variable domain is GAGVSQSPSNKVTEKGKDVELRCDPISGHTALYWYRQSLGQGLEFLIYFQGNSAPDKSGLPSDRFSAERTGGSVSTLTIQRTQQEDSAVYLCASSLVGPYSNQPQHFGDGTRLSIL.

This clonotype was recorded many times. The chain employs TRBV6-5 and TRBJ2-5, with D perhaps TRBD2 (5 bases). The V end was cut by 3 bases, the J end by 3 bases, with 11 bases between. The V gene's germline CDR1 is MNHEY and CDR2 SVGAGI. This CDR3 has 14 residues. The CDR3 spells CASSYGVAKETQYF. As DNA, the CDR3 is TGTGCCAGCAGTTATGGGGTAGCGAAAGAGACCCAGTACTTC.

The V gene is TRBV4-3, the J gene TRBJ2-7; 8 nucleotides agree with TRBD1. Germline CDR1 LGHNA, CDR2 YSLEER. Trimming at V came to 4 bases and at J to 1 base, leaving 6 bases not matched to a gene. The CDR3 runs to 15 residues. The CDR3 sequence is CASSREDRVSYEQYF. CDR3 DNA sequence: TGCGCCAGCAGCCGAGAGGACAGGGTTTCCTACGAGCAGTACTTC.

The CDR3 nucleotides read TGTGCCAGCTCACCTGGCGTACTTAGCTCCTACAATGAGCAGTTCTTC. It specifies CASSPGVLSSYNEQFF. The chain combines TRBV18 with TRBJ2-1; D gene uncertain. The length of the CDR3 is 16 residues. Trimming stripped 3 bases from V and 0 bases from J, with 12 bases between. Germline assignment: CDR1 KGHSH and CDR2 LQKENI.

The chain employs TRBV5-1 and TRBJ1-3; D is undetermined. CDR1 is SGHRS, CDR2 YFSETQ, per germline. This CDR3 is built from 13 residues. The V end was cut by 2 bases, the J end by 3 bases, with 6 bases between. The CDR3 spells CASSFGDGNTIYF. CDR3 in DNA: TGCGCCAGCAGCTTTGGGGATGGAAACACCATATATTTT.

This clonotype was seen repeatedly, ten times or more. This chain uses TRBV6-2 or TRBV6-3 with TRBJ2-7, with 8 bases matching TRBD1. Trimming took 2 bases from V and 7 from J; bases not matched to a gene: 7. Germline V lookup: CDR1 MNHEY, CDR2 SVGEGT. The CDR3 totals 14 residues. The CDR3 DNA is TGTGCCAGCAGTTACCTCGGACAGGGCGGGGAGCAGTACTTC. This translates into CASSYLGQGGEQYF.

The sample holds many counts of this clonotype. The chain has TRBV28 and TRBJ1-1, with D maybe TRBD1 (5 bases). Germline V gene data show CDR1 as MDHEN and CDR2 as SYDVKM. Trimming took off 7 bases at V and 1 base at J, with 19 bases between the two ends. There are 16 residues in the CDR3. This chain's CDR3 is CASNPIKGTKNTEAFF. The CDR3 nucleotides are TGTGCCAGCAACCCCATTAAAGGGACCAAGAACACTGAAGCTTTCTTT. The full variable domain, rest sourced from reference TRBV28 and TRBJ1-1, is DVKVTQSSRYLVKRTGEKVFLECVQDMDHENMFWYRQDPGLGLRLIYFSYDVKMKEKGDIPEGYSVSREKKERFSLILESASTNQTSMYLCASNPIKGTKNTEAFFGQGTRLTVV.

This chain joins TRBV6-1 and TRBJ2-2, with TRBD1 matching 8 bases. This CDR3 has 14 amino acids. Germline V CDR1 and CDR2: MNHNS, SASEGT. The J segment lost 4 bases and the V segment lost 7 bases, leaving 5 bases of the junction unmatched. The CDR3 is CASMGQEPTGELFF. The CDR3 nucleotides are TGTGCCAGCATGGGACAGGAGCCCACCGGGGAGCTGTTTTTT.

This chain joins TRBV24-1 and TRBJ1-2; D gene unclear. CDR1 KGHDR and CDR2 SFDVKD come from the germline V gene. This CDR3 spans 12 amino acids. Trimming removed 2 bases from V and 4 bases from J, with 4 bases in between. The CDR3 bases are TGTGCCACCAGTGATTCGTTCTATGGCTACACCTTC. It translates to CATSDSFYGYTF.

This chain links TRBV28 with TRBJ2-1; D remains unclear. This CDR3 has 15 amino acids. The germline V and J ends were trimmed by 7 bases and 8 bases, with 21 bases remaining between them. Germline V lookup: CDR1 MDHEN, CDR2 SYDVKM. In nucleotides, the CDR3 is TGTGCCAGCAATGACGACGGCTCCGGCGCATATGAGCAGTTCTTC. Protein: CASNDDGSGAYEQFF. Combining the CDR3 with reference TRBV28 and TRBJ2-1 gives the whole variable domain DVKVTQSSRYLVKRTGEKVFLECVQDMDHENMFWYRQDPGLGLRLIYFSYDVKMKEKGDIPEGYSVSREKKERFSLILESASTNQTSMYLCASNDDGSGAYEQFFGPGTRLTVL.

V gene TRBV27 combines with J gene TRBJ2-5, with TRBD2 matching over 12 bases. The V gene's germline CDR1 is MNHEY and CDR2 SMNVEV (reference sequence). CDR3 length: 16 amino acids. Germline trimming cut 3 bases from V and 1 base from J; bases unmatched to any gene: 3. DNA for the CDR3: TGTGCCAGCAGTTTGACTAGCGGGAGCGGCCAAGAGACCCAGTACTTC. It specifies CASSLTSGSGQETQYF.

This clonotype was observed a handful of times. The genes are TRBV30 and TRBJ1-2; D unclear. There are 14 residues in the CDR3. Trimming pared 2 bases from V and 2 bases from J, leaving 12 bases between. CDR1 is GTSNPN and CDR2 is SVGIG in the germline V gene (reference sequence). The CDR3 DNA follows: TGTGCCTGGAGTCTAGCTAGTAGGAACTATGGCTACACCTTC. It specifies CAWSLASRNYGYTF.

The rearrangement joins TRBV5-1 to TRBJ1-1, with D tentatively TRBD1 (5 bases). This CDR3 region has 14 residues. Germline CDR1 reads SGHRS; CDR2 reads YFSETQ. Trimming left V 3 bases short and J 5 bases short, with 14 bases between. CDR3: CASSSITGDTEAFF. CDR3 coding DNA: TGCGCCAGCAGCTCCATTACAGGAGATACTGAAGCTTTCTTT.

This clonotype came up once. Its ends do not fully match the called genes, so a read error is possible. The CDR3 DNA sequence: TGCAGTGCTAGAGATTTAGGGGGACAGGTCTACGAGCAGCACTTC. It specifies CSARDLGGQVYEQHF. J is TRBJ2-7 and V is TRBV20-1, with 8 bases aligning to TRBD1. The CDR3 is 15 residues long. Per germline, CDR1 DFQATT and CDR2 SNEGSKA (reference sequence).

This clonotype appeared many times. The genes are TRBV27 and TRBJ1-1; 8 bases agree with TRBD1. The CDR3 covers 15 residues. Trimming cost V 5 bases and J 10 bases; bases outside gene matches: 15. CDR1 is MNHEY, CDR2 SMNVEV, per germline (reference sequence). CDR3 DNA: TGTGCCAGCAGTCTAATCGGACAGGGAGGATTCGGAGCTTTCTTT. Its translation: CASSLIGQGGFGAFF.

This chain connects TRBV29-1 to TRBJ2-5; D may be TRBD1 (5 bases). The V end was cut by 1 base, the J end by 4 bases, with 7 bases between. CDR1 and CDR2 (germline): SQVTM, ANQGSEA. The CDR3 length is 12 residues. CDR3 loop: CSVEGGAETQYF. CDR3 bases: TGCAGCGTTGAAGGGGGCGCAGAGACCCAGTACTTC. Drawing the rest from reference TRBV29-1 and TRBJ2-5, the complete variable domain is SAVISQKPSRDICQRGTSLTIQCQVDSQVTMMFWYRQQPGQSLTLIATANQGSEATYESGFVIDKFPISRPNLTFSTLTVSNMSPEDSSIYLCSVEGGAETQYFGPGTRLLVL.

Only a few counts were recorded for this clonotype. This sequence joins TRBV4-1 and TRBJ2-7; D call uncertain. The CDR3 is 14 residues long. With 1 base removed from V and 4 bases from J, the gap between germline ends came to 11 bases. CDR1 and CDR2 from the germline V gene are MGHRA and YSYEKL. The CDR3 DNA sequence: TGCGCCAGCAGCCAAGTAGGCCAGCCGTACGAGCAGTACTTC. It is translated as CASSQVGQPYEQYF.

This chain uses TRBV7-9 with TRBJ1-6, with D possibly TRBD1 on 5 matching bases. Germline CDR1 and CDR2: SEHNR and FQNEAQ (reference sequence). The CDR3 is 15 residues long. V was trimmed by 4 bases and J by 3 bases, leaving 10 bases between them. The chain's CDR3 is CASSSQGDYNSPLHF. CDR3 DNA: TGTGCCAGCAGCTCCCAGGGAGACTATAATTCACCCCTCCACTTT. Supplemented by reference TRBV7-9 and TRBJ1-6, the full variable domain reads DTGVSQNPRHKITKRGQNVTFRCDPISEHNRLYWYRQTLGQGPEFLTYFQNEAQLEKSRLLSDRFSAERPKGSFSTLEIQRTEQGDSAMYLCASSSQGDYNSPLHFGNGTRLTVT.

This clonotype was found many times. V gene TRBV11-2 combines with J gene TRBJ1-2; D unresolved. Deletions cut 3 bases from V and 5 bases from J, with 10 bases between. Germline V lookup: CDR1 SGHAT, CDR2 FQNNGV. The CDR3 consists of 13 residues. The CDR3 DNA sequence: TGTGCCAGCAGCTTGACGGATGGGTATGGCTACACCTTC. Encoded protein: CASSLTDGYGYTF.

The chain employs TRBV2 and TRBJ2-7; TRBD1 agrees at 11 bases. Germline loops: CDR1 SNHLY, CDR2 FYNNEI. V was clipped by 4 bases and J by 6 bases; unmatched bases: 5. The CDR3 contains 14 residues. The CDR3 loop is CASSGTGGRSEQYF. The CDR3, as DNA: TGTGCCAGCAGTGGGACAGGGGGCCGGAGCGAGCAGTACTTC.

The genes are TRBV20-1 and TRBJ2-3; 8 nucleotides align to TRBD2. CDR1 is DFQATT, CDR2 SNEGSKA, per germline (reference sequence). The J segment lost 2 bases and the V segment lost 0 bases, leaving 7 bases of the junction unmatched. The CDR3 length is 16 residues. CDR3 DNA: TGCAGTGCTAGAGATAGTGGCGGGAGGACCACAGATACGCAGTATTTT. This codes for CSARDSGGRTTDTQYF.

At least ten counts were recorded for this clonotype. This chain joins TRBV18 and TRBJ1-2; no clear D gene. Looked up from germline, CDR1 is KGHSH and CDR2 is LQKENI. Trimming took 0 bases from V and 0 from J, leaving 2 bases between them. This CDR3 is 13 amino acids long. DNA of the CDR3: TGTGCCAGCTCACCACCGACTAACTATGGCTACACCTTC. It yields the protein CASSPPTNYGYTF.

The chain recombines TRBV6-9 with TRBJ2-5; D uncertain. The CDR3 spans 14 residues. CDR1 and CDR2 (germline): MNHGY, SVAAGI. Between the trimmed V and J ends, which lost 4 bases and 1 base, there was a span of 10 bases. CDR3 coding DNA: TGTGCCAGCAGTTCCCTGGGAAGCCAAGAGACCCAGTACTTC. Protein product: CASSSLGSQETQYF.